This T cell receptor beta chain emerged from a study of blood T cell repertoires in COVID-19 (dated by TCRdb to the early 2020s). Context from the whole study: Samples from collaborators originated in the United States, Italy and Spain and spanned both the acute and convalescent phases of COVID-19. The prospective study material was composed of cDNA or gDNA derived from T cells, B-cell-depleted T cells, or PBMCs. The dataset comprised deeply sampled blood TCRbeta repertoires from subjects exposed to, actively infected with, or recovered from COVID-19. A freely available public database, intended as a resource for researchers studying the immune response to SARS-CoV-2, is where the repertoires were released. The samples were drawn from the first 160 participants of the ongoing ImmuneRACE study and from 1,254 subjects provided by 6 global collaborators. Nearly every sample came with metadata listing a de-identified subject ID, COVID-19 status, age in years and sex. Where available, HLA class I and class II types were taken from metadata supplied by the sample provider and were not determined by assay-based typing. What the research found in general, with its limitations: How much clinical and demographic metadata was included differed by source and by participant, and the metadata was provided uncurated.

TCRbeta CDR3 regions were amplified from genomic DNA using the immunoSEQ Assay, a bias-controlled multiplex PCR. From the authors' description of their analysis: Nucleated cell counts per sample were estimated from amplification of reference gene primers within the assay. To quantify the absolute abundance of each unique TCRbeta CDR3 rearrangement, sequence reads were collapsed and filtered. For each sample, productive Simpson clonality was calculated as the square root of Simpson's diversity index across productive rearrangements. TCRdb provides this immuneACCESS table in a form limited to in-frame rearrangements. Some clones are lacking; in checked studies, under half of them reflect an unresolved V gene, and why the rest are absent is not known. D and trimming come from the DNA, and the V and J calls and clone size come from that table. The sample contains over 65,000 clones, 75% to 95% of them found a single time. Around 7% of the sample belongs to the ten largest clones.

In the case of this clone: Its antigen is currently not known. The limits of the CDR3 on the DNA are not certain, so only TCRdb's listed CDR3 is given.

As encoded in the germline V gene, CDR1 is SGHDN while CDR2 is FVKESK. The CDR3, cysteine through phenylalanine, is 15 amino acids long. The collaborating institutions used their own protocols to collect whole blood in K2EDTA tubes. For TCRbeta analysis, collaborators shipped samples in one of three forms: frozen whole blood, isolated PBMCs, or DNA extracted from either of those sample types. This receptor was obtained from a human donor in a cohort sampled during active COVID-19. The sequenced material came from peripheral blood. The rearrangement joined TRBV14 to TRBJ2-1; TRBD2 is the table's D call and was not checked against the DNA. The CDR3 region reads CASSSSGGAANEQFF.